The 25 T cell receptor beta chains reported below all come from one sample, sequenced in a study of cytotoxic CD8 clonotypes in ibrutinib-treated CLL (dated by TCRdb to the early 2020s). The library was generated by the immunoSEQ multiplex PCR assay. Not all clones reach the TCRdb copy of this immuneACCESS table, which keeps in-frame sequences only. Checked studies attribute under half of the gap to unresolved V genes and leave the rest unexplained. In all, the sample holds over 140,000 clones, and 80% of those were seen once. The ten largest clones take up 7.5% to 8% of the sample. The input for sequencing was PBMCs, taken after 36 months of ibrutinib treatment. These receptor sequences come from a human donor with chronic lymphocytic leukemia.

This rearrangement joins TRBV6-1 to TRBJ1-5, with 7 bases lining up with TRBD1. The CDR3 sequence is 13 residues long. J gave up 16 bases and V 1 base, and 10 bases lay outside the gene matches. Germline CDR1 and CDR2: MNHNS and SASEGT. The CDR3 DNA is TGTGCCAGCAGTGAAGAAACCGGGACAGCTTGTCATTTT. Protein: CASSEETGTACHF.

This clone was observed a handful of times. CDR3 nucleotide sequence: TGTGCCAGTAGTTTACAGGACAATCAGCCCCAGCATTTT. Its translation is CASSLQDNQPQHF. The rearrangement uses TRBV19 and TRBJ1-5; the D gene is possibly TRBD1 (5 bases). Germline CDR1 reads LNHDA; CDR2 reads SQIVND (reference sequence). V gave up 5 bases and J gave up 3 bases, with 8 bases separating them. CDR3 length: 13 residues.

The rearrangement uses TRBV19 and TRBJ1-2; D might be TRBD1 (5 bases). Germline loops: CDR1 LNHDA, CDR2 SQIVND (reference sequence). The CDR3 is 13 residues long. V gave up 6 bases and J gave up 7 bases, with 15 bases separating them. CDR3 in DNA: TGTGCCAGTAGCCGGGGGAAGGGAGGTGGCTACACCTTC. Its protein product is CASSRGKGGGYTF.

This rearrangement joins TRBV4-1 to TRBJ2-7, with 7 bases lining up with TRBD2. The CDR3 covers 15 residues. Germline trimming cut 4 bases from V and 3 bases from J; bases unmatched to any gene: 9. The germline V gene has CDR1 MGHRA and CDR2 YSYEKL. Written as DNA, the CDR3 is TGCGCCAGCAGCCCCTGGAGCGGCGGGAGCTACGAGCAGTACTTC. Its protein product is CASSPWSGGSYEQYF.

The chain is built from TRBV19 and TRBJ2-3; 11 bases map to TRBD2. The CDR3 runs to 17 residues. Germline CDR1 is LNHDA and CDR2 is SQIVND (reference sequence). V dropped 3 bases and J dropped 3; count of bases not matched to a gene: 8. The chain's CDR3 is CASSISGGAILTDTQYF. CDR3 nucleotide sequence: TGTGCCAGTAGTATTAGCGGGGGGGCCATTCTAACAGATACGCAGTATTTT.

The gene calls are TRBV2 and TRBJ2-1; D is perhaps TRBD1 (6 bases). The CDR3 has 12 amino acids. Trimming removed 10 bases at V and 8 bases at J, with 15 bases between. Germline V gives CDR1 SNHLY, CDR2 FYNNEI. The CDR3 here is CATRQDGDEQFF. CDR3 DNA sequence: TGTGCCACCCGACAGGACGGCGATGAGCAGTTCTTC.

The rearrangement uses TRBV7-8 and TRBJ2-1; the match to TRBD2 covers 8 bases. The CDR3 consists of 12 residues. Looked up from germline, CDR1 is SGHVS and CDR2 is FQNEAQ. After removal of 5 bases from V and 10 bases from J, the junction contained 4 bases not matched to a gene. CDR3 amino acids: CASSGGGYEQFF. The CDR3 nucleotides read TGTGCCAGCAGCGGCGGGGGGTACGAGCAGTTCTTC.

The chain links TRBV4-1 to TRBJ2-3; 9 bases are shared with TRBD1. The CDR3 extends over 15 amino acids. Trimming cost V 0 bases and J 5 bases; bases outside gene matches: 3. The germline CDR1 and CDR2 sequences are MGHRA and YSYEKL. The CDR3 DNA reads as TGCGCCAGCAGCCAAGAGGGACAGGGACTAGATACGCAGTATTTT. As protein: CASSQEGQGLDTQYF.

The chain joins TRBV5-6 to TRBJ2-7; 11 bases are a match to TRBD1. Germline trimming cut 2 bases from V and 6 bases from J; bases unmatched to any gene: 7. Germline values: CDR1 SGHDT, CDR2 YYEEEE. This CDR3 region has 15 residues. The CDR3 sequence is CASSLYGTGGSEQYF. CDR3 sequence (DNA): TGTGCCAGCAGCTTATACGGGACAGGGGGGTCCGAGCAGTACTTC.

The V call is TRBV11-3, the J call TRBJ2-5, with D perhaps TRBD2 (6 bases). The length of the CDR3 is 14 residues. From germline, CDR1 is SGHNT and CDR2 YENEEA. The V and J ends lost 5 bases and 4 bases respectively, with 14 bases between them. CDR3 DNA sequence: TGTGCCAGCAGCCCCCGGATGGGGGGAGAGACCCAGTACTTC. This sequence encodes CASSPRMGGETQYF.

This clone occurred a few times. The rearrangement joins TRBV27 to TRBJ1-1; 9 bases match TRBD1. Germline V CDR1 and CDR2: MNHEY, SMNVEV (reference sequence). J was trimmed by 5 bases and V by 2 bases; bases with no gene match: 3. The CDR3 sequence is 14 residues long. CDR3 in DNA: TGTGCCAGCAGTTTAGGACAGGGGAGGACTGAAGCTTTCTTT. Amino acid sequence: CASSLGQGRTEAFF.

V is TRBV12-5 and J is TRBJ1-1; possibly TRBD1 for D (6 bases). Germline V gives CDR1 LGHNT, CDR2 FRNRAP. Trimming cost V 10 bases and J 1 base, with 16 bases left between them. CDR3 size: 14 residues. CDR3 nucleotides: TGTGCTACCTCCTATACAGGGTCGAACACTGAAGCTTTCTTT. It yields the protein CATSYTGSNTEAFF.

The rearrangement uses TRBV27 and TRBJ2-7; 9 nucleotides line up with TRBD1. This CDR3 contains 14 residues. Germline-derived CDR1 and CDR2 are MNHEY and SMNVEV (reference sequence). Germline trimming cut 5 bases from V and 2 bases from J; bases unmatched to any gene: 4. The CDR3 reads CASSRDRAAYEQYF. The CDR3 bases are TGTGCCAGCAGTCGGGACAGGGCGGCCTACGAGCAGTACTTC.

The chain has TRBV9 and TRBJ1-1; maybe TRBD1 (6 bases). In germline, CDR1 is SGDLS, CDR2 YYNGEE. The CDR3 consists of 14 residues. V was pared by 4 bases and J by 4 bases, with 14 bases between. In nucleotides, the CDR3 is TGTGCCAGCAGCTTCTCGTTCAGGGGCACTGAAGCTTTCTTT. Residues: CASSFSFRGTEAFF. The full variable domain, rest sourced from reference TRBV9 and TRBJ1-1, is DSGVTQTPKHLITATGQRVTLRCSPRSGDLSVYWYQQSLDQGLQFLIQYYNGEERAKGNILERFSAQQFPDLHSELNLSSLELGDSALYFCASSFSFRGTEAFFGQGTRLTVV.

The chain has TRBV5-6 and TRBJ2-3, with D unclear. Germline CDR1 SGHDT, CDR2 YYEEEE. V gave up 0 bases and J gave up 2 bases, with 7 bases separating them. The CDR3 has 14 residues. As DNA, the CDR3 is TGTGCCAGCAGCTTGGCCGGGTCCACAGATACGCAGTATTTT. It translates to CASSLAGSTDTQYF.

The J gene is TRBJ1-6, the V gene TRBV19; TRBD1 aligns across 10 bases. V shed 10 bases, J shed 8 bases, and the junction held 2 bases outside the gene matches. This CDR3 spans 12 amino acids. Germline lookup yields CDR1 LNHDA and CDR2 SQIVND (reference sequence). CDR3 sequence (DNA): TGTGCCACTGGGACAGGGGATTCACCCCTCCACTTT. Its protein is CATGTGDSPLHF.

This rearrangement joins TRBV7-8 to TRBJ2-7; 7 positions agree with TRBD1. The CDR3 spans 15 residues. Trimming removed 5 bases from V and 1 base from J; junction bases left unmatched: 8. Germline values: CDR1 SGHVS, CDR2 FQNEAQ. CDR3 bases: TGTGCCAGCAGCAACGGACAGGACCTATCCTACGAGCAGTACTTC. Encoded protein: CASSNGQDLSYEQYF.

The V gene is TRBV4-2, the J gene TRBJ1-5; 9 nucleotides agree with TRBD1. This CDR3 has 16 amino acids. Germline CDR1 LGHNA, CDR2 YNFKEQ. V trimming: 1 base; J trimming: 2 bases; junction bases outside the gene matches: 3. The CDR3 coding sequence is TGTGCCAGCAGCCAAGGGGGACAGGGTGGCAATCAGCCCCAGCATTTT. Protein product: CASSQGGQGGNQPQHF.

The V gene is TRBV21-1, the J gene TRBJ2-1; the tabulated D call, TRBD2, remains unverified against the DNA. TRBV21-1 is termed a pseudogene. There are 17 residues in the CDR3. In nucleotides, the CDR3 is TGTGCCAGCAGCAAATCTCGGACTAGCGGGAGGTTCGTTGAGCAGTTCTTC. This sequence encodes CASSKSRTSGRFVEQFF.

This chain uses TRBV19 with TRBJ1-5, with a weak D call TRBD1 (5 bases). This CDR3 contains 12 residues. V was clipped by 1 base and J by 10 bases, with 8 bases between them. Germline V gene lookup returns CDR1 LNHDA and CDR2 SQIVND (reference sequence). The CDR3 DNA reads as TGTGCCAGTAGTATAGGGGGGAGCCCCCAGCATTTT. It codes for CASSIGGSPQHF.

The rearrangement links TRBV2 to TRBJ1-2; 10 bases are a match to TRBD1. V lost 8 bases, J lost 7 bases, and 13 bases stayed unmatched. Per germline, CDR1 SNHLY and CDR2 FYNNEI. The CDR3 loop spans 15 amino acids. CDR3 nucleotide sequence: TGTGCCAGCCAAGGACAGGGGGTGGCCCTCGGTGGCTACACCTTC. Protein product: CASQGQGVALGGYTF. Together with reference TRBV2 and TRBJ1-2, the CDR3 gives the full variable domain: EPEVTQTPSHQVTQMGQEVILRCVPISNHLYFYWYRQILGQKVEFLVSFYNNEISEKSEIFDDQFSVERPDGSNFTLKIRSTKLEDSAMYFCASQGQGVALGGYTFGSGTRLTVV.

This clone has only one observation. V is TRBV4-1 and J is TRBJ2-5; 11 positions agree with TRBD1. CDR3 length: 14 amino acids. Unmatched junction bases numbered 2, after V lost 4 bases and J lost 4 bases. The germline V gene encodes CDR1 MGHRA and CDR2 YSYEKL. The CDR3 coding sequence is TGCGCCAGCAGCCTCGGACAGGGGGCAGAGACCCAGTACTTC. Its protein product is CASSLGQGAETQYF.

This clone has a handful of counts. The chain couples TRBV7-6 to TRBJ1-1; weak D call: TRBD1 (6 bases). CDR1 is SGHVS, CDR2 FNYEAQ, per germline. V was trimmed by 8 bases and J by 1 base, leaving 23 bases between them. This CDR3 spans 17 amino acids. CDR3 nucleotides: TGTGCCAGCGGTGAGACAGGACCTTCGCGAGGGAACACTGAAGCTTTCTTT. Translation: CASGETGPSRGNTEAFF.

The chain is built from TRBV2 and TRBJ1-4, with TRBD1 identical over 11 bases. CDR1 and CDR2 (germline): SNHLY, FYNNEI. V lost 6 bases and J lost 1; bases outside the gene matches: 1. CDR3 size: 15 residues. The chain's CDR3 is CASRDRGQTNEKLFF. CDR3 in DNA: TGTGCCAGCAGGGACAGGGGGCAAACTAATGAAAAACTGTTTTTT.

This chain connects TRBV4-1 to TRBJ1-4; 8 nucleotides line up with TRBD1. V shed 4 bases, J shed 8 bases, and the junction held 15 bases outside the gene matches. This CDR3 region has 17 residues. Germline loops: CDR1 MGHRA, CDR2 YSYEKL. CDR3 nucleotide sequence: TGCGCCAGCAGCCGGACAGGGATGGTTAGGGGCGGCGAAAAACTGTTTTTT. It codes for CASSRTGMVRGGEKLFF.